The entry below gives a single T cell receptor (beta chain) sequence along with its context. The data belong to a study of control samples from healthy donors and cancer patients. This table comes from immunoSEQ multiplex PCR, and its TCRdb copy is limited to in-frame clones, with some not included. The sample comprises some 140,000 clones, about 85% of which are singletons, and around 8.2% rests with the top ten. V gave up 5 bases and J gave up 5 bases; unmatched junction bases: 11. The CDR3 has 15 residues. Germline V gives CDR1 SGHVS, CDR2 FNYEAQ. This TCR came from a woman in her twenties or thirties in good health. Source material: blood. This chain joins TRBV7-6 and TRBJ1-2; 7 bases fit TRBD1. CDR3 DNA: TGTGCCAGCAGCCCCCGGGACAGCCCTCTATATGGCTACACCTTC. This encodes CASSPRDSPLYGYTF.